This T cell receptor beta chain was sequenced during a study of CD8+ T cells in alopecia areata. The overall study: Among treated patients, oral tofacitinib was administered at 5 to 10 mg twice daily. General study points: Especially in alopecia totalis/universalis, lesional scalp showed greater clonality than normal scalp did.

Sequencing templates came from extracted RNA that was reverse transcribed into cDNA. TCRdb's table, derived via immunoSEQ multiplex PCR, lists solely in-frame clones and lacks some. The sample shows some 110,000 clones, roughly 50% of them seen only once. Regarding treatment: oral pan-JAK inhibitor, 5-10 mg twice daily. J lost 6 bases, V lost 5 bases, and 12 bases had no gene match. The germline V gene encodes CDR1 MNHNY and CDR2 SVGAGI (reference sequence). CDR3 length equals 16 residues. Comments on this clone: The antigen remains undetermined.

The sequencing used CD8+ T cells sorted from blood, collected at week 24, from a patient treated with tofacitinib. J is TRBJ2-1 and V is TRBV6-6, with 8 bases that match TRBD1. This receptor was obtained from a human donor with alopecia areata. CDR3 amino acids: CASSGGQGLRGNEQFF. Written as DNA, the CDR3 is TGTGCCAGCAGTGGCGGACAGGGATTGAGGGGCAATGAGCAGTTCTTC.